Listed below are T cell receptor beta chains from one sample, sequenced in a study of control samples from healthy donors and cancer patients. The repertoire was sequenced with immunoSEQ multiplex PCR; TCRdb's copy has only in-frame clones and lacks some. The data hold over 150,000 clones, with 90% to 95% observed a single time. Sequenced input: blood. These receptors all come from a woman aged 18-35 years in good health. CDR3s include the opening cysteine and the closing phenylalanine or tryptophan.

TRBV5-6	TRBJ2-3	CASSLYLLAGALTDTQYF
TRBV11-2	TRBJ1-3	CASSLSGGNTIYF
TRBV5-1	TRBJ2-6	CASSLIGVGSGANVLTF
TRBV7-2	TRBJ2-7	CASSPTSYEQYF
TRBV4-3	TRBJ2-2	CASSQGGTSGELFF
TRBV10-2	TRBJ1-1	CASSFSGKGRNTEAFF
TRBV12-5	TRBJ1-1	CASGLAGTAEAFF
TRBV15	TRBJ1-1	CATSVATEAFF
TRBV19	TRBJ1-5	CASSIRAHTGGPQHF
TRBV6-6	TRBJ1-2	CASSNYRVEGYTF
TRBV6-5	TRBJ1-1	CASSYVSGGTEAFF
TRBV4-3	TRBJ2-7	CASSQVSRGYTYEQYF
TRBV9	TRBJ2-3	CASSSGLAFPDTQYF
TRBV19	TRBJ2-5	CASSSRLETQYF
TRBV6-5	TRBJ1-1	CASSQGQVTEAFF
TRBV5-6	TRBJ2-4	CASSLGLAKNIQYF
TRBV11-3	TRBJ2-3	CASSLVTARWGTDTQYF
TRBV5-1	TRBJ2-3	CASSSGPFPTSTDTQYF
TRBV3-1/TRBV3-2	TRBJ1-2	CASSQRETSYGYTF
TRBV7-8	TRBJ1-1	CASSLAGPLNRAFF
TRBV3-1/TRBV3-2	TRBJ2-7	CASSDPYDGQYF
TRBV10-1	TRBJ2-3	CASSDFGDSQYF
TRBV25-1	TRBJ2-7	CASSSYEQYF
TRBV7-9	TRBJ1-2	CASSLAYGQTYGYTF
TRBV11-2	TRBJ2-3	CASSLAGLIPDTQYF
TRBV5-1	TRBJ2-2	CASTSDRTNTGELFF
TRBV18	TRBJ1-5	CASSRQQGARNRIQPQHF
TRBV18	TRBJ1-6	CASSPGNNSPLHF
TRBV4-1	TRBJ1-5	CASSQGWIGGGNQPQHF
TRBV29-1	TRBJ1-4	CSVEAGLGEKLFF
TRBV12-3/TRBV12-4	TRBJ2-3	CASRSAEDTQYF
TRBV7-2	TRBJ1-4	CASSSDGTTNEKLFF
TRBV6-2/TRBV6-3	TRBJ2-1	CASSTGVPFYNEQFF
TRBV11-1	TRBJ2-5	CASSLASIETQYF
TRBV5-6	TRBJ2-7	CASSLDREGEQYF
TRBV15	TRBJ1-1	CATSRGGGVNTEAFF
TRBV7-2	TRBJ1-5	CASSLWSNQPQHF
TRBV6-5	TRBJ1-1	CASSLAGLNTEAFF
TRBV5-1	TRBJ1-1	CASRLGGSTEAFF
TRBV9	TRBJ2-1	CASSVGGVEDEQFF
TRBV6-2/TRBV6-3	TRBJ2-6	CASTPLQGRLAGANVLTF
TRBV2	TRBJ1-1	CASKGGGNTEAFF
TRBV9	TRBJ1-3	CASSALLGNTIYF
TRBV27	TRBJ1-5	CASSLPRRQEGTGQPQHF
TRBV19	TRBJ2-1	CASGGGPYNEQFF
TRBV27	TRBJ1-6	CASVKGQGNSPLHF
TRBV11-2	TRBJ2-1	CASSLNVGGYNEQFF
TRBV7-3	TRBJ1-5	CGTGRPNQPQHF
TRBV28	TRBJ2-7	CASSSPGQGANEQYF
TRBV12-3/TRBV12-4	TRBJ2-7	CASSPQNSYEQYF
TRBV9	TRBJ1-2	CASSGLSGQSSRIDSGYTF
TRBV12-3/TRBV12-4	TRBJ2-5	CASSFRSRETQYF
TRBV19	TRBJ2-2	CASSTTGGSGELFF
TRBV28	TRBJ1-1	CASSQIYEPTGNTEAFF
TRBV7-2	TRBJ2-2	CASSLSSIGELFF
TRBV5-4	TRBJ2-1	CASSLVFAEQFF
TRBV2	TRBJ2-5	CASQGRGGETQYF